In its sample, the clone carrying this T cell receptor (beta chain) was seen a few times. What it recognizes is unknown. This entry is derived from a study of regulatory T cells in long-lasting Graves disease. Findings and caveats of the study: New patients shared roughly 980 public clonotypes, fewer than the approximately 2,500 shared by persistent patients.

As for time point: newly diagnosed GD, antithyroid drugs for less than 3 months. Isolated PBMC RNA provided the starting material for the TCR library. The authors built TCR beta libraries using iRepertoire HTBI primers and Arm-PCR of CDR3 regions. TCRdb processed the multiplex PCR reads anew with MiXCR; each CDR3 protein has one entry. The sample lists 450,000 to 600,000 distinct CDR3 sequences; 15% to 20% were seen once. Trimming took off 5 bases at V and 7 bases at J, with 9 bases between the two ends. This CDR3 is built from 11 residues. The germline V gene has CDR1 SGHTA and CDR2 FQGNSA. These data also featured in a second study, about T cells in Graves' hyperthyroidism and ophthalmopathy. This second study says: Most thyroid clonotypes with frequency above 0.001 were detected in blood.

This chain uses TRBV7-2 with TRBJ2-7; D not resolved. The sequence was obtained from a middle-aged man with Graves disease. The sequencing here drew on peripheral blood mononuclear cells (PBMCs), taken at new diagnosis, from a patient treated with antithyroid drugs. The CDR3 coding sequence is TGTGCCAGCAGCCCCTGGGTAGAGCAGTACTTC. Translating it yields CASSPWVEQYF.